The 10 T cell receptor beta chains below all came from one sample that was sequenced in a study of cytomegalovirus exposure and HLA in healthy donors. Only in-frame clones appear in the TCRdb table, and some are missing; sequencing was by immunoSEQ multiplex PCR. The sample has about 130,000 clones, 89% seen once. Sequences were obtained from PBMCs. Receptor source: a woman between 18 and 30 years old in good health and CMV-seronegative.

The gene calls are TRBV6-5 and TRBJ2-3, with 8 positions matching TRBD2. V shed 2 bases and J 2 bases; nucleotides not matched to a gene: 3. CDR1 and CDR2 from the germline V gene are MNHEY and SVGAGI. The CDR3 loop spans 15 amino acids. The CDR3 nucleotides read TGTGCCAGCAGTTACGCTAGCGGGTACACAGATACGCAGTATTTT. Residues: CASSYASGYTDTQYF.

The genes are TRBV15 and TRBJ1-3, with D possibly being TRBD1 (6 bases). The germline V and J ends were trimmed by 0 bases and 1 base, with 7 bases remaining between them. CDR3 length equals 15 residues. The V gene's germline CDR1 is LNHNV and CDR2 YYDKDF (reference sequence). This CDR3 reads CATSRDQGSGNTIYF. CDR3 sequence (DNA): TGTGCCACCAGCAGAGATCAGGGGTCTGGAAACACCATATATTTT.

Notes on this clone: The same CDR3 is also encoded by other DNA sequences in this sample. V and J are TRBV5-1 and TRBJ2-2, with D possibly TRBD1 on 5 matching bases. Germline CDR1 and CDR2: SGHRS and YFSETQ. V lost 0 bases, J lost 2 bases, and 8 bases lay in between. This CDR3 region has 15 residues. The CDR3 here is CASSLAQGNTGELFF. The DNA of the CDR3 is TGCGCCAGCAGCTTGGCTCAGGGCAACACCGGGGAGCTGTTTTTT. Supplemented by reference TRBV5-1 and TRBJ2-2, the full variable domain reads KAGVTQTPRYLIKTRGQQVTLSCSPISGHRSVSWYQQTPGQGLQFLFEYFSETQRNKGNFPGRFSGRQFSNSRSEMNVSTLELGDSALYLCASSLAQGNTGELFFGEGSRLTVL.

V is TRBV27 and J is TRBJ1-1; a weak D match, TRBD1 (5 bases). CDR1 MNHEY and CDR2 SMNVEV come from the germline V gene (reference sequence). The CDR3 covers 11 residues. Trimming took off 8 bases at V and 8 bases at J, with 12 bases between the two ends. In nucleotides, the CDR3 is TGTGCCAGCGGGCAGGGTCTGGAAGCTTTCTTT. This encodes CASGQGLEAFF.

This chain links TRBV27 with TRBJ1-2, with D uncertain. Germline CDR1 MNHEY, CDR2 SMNVEV (reference sequence). With 10 bases removed from V and 3 bases from J, the gap between germline ends came to 12 bases. The CDR3 sequence is 12 residues long. The CDR3 protein is CATRRRDYGYTF. The CDR3 bases are TGTGCCACCCGACGACGGGACTATGGCTACACCTTC.

J is TRBJ2-1 and V is TRBV5-1; TRBD1 matches 7 bases. Germline-derived CDR1 and CDR2 are SGHRS and YFSETQ. Losses at the gene ends were 3 bases for V and 8 bases for J; bases not matched to a gene: 11. The CDR3 extends over 15 amino acids. CDR3 sequence reads: CASSSGGQSRDEQFF. CDR3 in DNA: TGCGCCAGCAGCTCAGGGGGACAGTCAAGGGATGAGCAGTTCTTC.

The CDR3 DNA follows: TGCAGCGTTACAGGTACTGGAAACACCATATATTTT. It yields the protein CSVTGTGNTIYF. The rearrangement joins TRBV29-1 to TRBJ1-3, with TRBD1 as a possible D gene (5 bases). Germline V gene data show CDR1 as SQVTM and CDR2 as ANQGSEA. CDR3 length: 12 residues. Trimming took off 5 bases at V and 2 bases at J, with 7 bases between the two ends.

This chain joins TRBV6-1 and TRBJ2-3; TRBD2 agrees at 8 bases. CDR3 length equals 15 residues. After removal of 5 bases from V and 1 base from J, the junction contained 5 bases not matched to a gene. CDR1 and CDR2 from the germline V gene are MNHNS and SASEGT. The CDR3 DNA reads TGTGCCAGCAGTCGGGAGGGGGTCCGCACAGATACGCAGTATTTT. This gives the protein CASSREGVRTDTQYF.

This clone has only a few counts. The chain uses TRBV30 and TRBJ1-5, with 7 bases fitting TRBD1. This CDR3 comprises 13 residues. Germline CDR1 reads GTSNPN; CDR2 reads SVGIG (reference sequence). V lost 3 bases and J lost 4; bases outside the gene matches: 3. CDR3 loop: CAWSPQGNQPQHF. CDR3 in DNA: TGTGCCTGGAGCCCACAGGGGAATCAGCCCCAGCATTTT.

The count of this clone is one. The rearrangement uses TRBV7-9 and TRBJ1-2; 9 bases fit TRBD1. J lost 3 bases, V lost 0 bases, and 11 bases had no gene match. The CDR3 has 18 amino acids. Germline CDR1 and CDR2: SEHNR and FQNEAQ (reference sequence). The CDR3 DNA follows: TGTGCCAGCAGCTTAGCGGGGGCTCCGGGACAGGGCGACTATGGCTACACCTTC. This codes for CASSLAGAPGQGDYGYTF.